The present T cell receptor beta chain was sequenced within a study of cytotoxic CD8 clonotypes in ibrutinib-treated CLL. The study's findings and limits: Sustained-remission and progressing patients were not sampled at matched times. Under treatment, the uncommon public clonotypes either contracted or remained stable.

This clone was observed a handful of times. Antigen specificity is unknown. The junction had 12 bases not matched to a gene; V was cut back by 2 bases and J by 0 bases. The CDR3 covers 19 residues. Germline V gene sequence: CDR1 MNHNS, CDR2 SASEGT. Profiled with immunoSEQ multiplex PCR; TCRdb holds only in-frame clones, not every one. The sample yields 130,000 or so clones, 80% to 85% seen once. TCR beta library input comprised roughly 1.8 micrograms of genomic DNA from cryopreserved PBMCs. The sample was PBMCs, taken after 24 months of ibrutinib treatment. The chain employs TRBV6-1 and TRBJ2-1; 8 bases match TRBD2. The sequence was obtained from a human donor with chronic lymphocytic leukemia. The CDR3 protein is CASSEYDRGGISSYNEQFF. Here the CDR3 DNA reads TGTGCCAGCAGTGAATATGATCGCGGGGGGATAAGCTCCTACAATGAGCAGTTCTTC.